This note documents a single T cell receptor beta chain sequence. As to treatment: oral pan-JAK inhibitor, 5-10 mg twice daily. PBMC-derived CD4+ and CD8+ T cells were sorted. Trimming stripped 6 bases from V and 6 bases from J, with 24 bases between. The CDR3 has 18 amino acids. Germline V gives CDR1 MNHEY, CDR2 SMNVEV (reference sequence). Extracted from the samples, RNA was reverse transcribed into cDNA to serve as the sequencing template. Sequencing was performed with immunoSEQ multiplex PCR; in TCRdb, only in-frame clones are kept and a portion is missing. The repertoire holds some 170,000 clones, about 48% seen once, with 10% to 11% in the top ten. This entry is derived from a study of CD8+ T cells in alopecia areata.

Sequencing was performed on CD8+ T cells sorted from blood, taken at week 24, from a patient treated with tofacitinib. This rearrangement joins TRBV27 to TRBJ1-6; maybe TRBD1 (5 bases). The source of this sequence is a human donor with alopecia areata. In DNA form, the CDR3 reads TGTGCCAGCAGCCCCGGAACGGACATCCCAAGGGTTAATTCACCCCTCCACTTT. Its translation is CASSPGTDIPRVNSPLHF.